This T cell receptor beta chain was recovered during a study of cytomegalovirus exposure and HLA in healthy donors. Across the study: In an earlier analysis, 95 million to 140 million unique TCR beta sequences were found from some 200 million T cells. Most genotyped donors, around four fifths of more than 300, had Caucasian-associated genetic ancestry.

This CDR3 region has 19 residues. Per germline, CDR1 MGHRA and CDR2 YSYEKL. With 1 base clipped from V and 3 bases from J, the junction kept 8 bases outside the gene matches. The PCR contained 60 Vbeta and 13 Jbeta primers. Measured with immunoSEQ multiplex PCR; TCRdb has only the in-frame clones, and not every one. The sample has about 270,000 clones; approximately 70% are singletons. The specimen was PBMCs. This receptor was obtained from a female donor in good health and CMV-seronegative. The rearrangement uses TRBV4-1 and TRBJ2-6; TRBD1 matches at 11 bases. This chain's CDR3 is CASSQVGGQGASGANVLTF. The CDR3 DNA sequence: TGCGCCAGCAGCCAAGTCGGAGGACAGGGGGCGAGTGGGGCCAACGTCCTGACTTTC.